One sample yielded the 25 T cell receptor beta chains listed below, sequenced in a study of vaccination and CD4 T cells after COVID-19 (dated by TCRdb to between 2021 and 2023). These receptors have no known antigen. The library was produced with PCR. The instrument was an Illumina iSeq 100. DNA from cultured CD4+ T cells underwent TCR sequencing with the Oncomine TCR Beta short-read assay at the Johns Hopkins FTIC core. TCRdb cleaned the public reads at Q25 with fastp, built clones with MiXCR and kept in-frame beta chains. Every entry covers one CDR3 protein and lists the most common genes and DNA from its rows. This sample comprises about 12,000 distinct CDR3 sequences, approximately 46% of them detected only once. The top ten constitute 15% of the sample. In the paper's terms, the treatment or condition label means: 10-day PBMC culture with coronavirus spike peptide pools or control peptides (ViraFEST assay).

Sequencing was performed on CD4+ T cells from blood, cultured in vitro. The source is a human donor who had recovered from COVID-19.

This clonotype was observed once. The rearrangement joins TRBV3-1 to TRBJ2-7; the match to TRBD2 covers 7 bases. CDR1 is LGHDT and CDR2 is YNNKEL in the germline V gene (reference sequence). The J segment lost 1 base and the V segment lost 4 bases, leaving 1 base of the junction unmatched. This CDR3 is 13 amino acids long. CDR3 sequence reads: CASSPGGSYEQYF. The CDR3 nucleotides are TGTGCCAGCAGCCCGGGGGGTTCCTACGAGCAGTACTTC.

This clonotype was seen a handful of times. This chain connects TRBV6-2 or TRBV6-3 to TRBJ2-3; 9 bases agree with TRBD2. V was clipped by 2 bases and J by 2 bases; unmatched bases: 5. The germline CDR1 and CDR2 sequences are MNHEY and SVGEGT. The CDR3 contains 16 residues. CDR3 sequence: CASSYTAGGVTDTQYF. The CDR3 DNA reads as TGTGCCAGCAGTTACACTGCGGGGGGGGTCACAGATACGCAGTATTTT.

The chain carries TRBV30 and TRBJ1-1; a possible D gene is TRBD1 (5 bases). CDR1 GTSNPN and CDR2 SVGIG come from the germline V gene (reference sequence). Trimming left V 1 base short and J 5 bases short, with 11 bases between. The CDR3 sequence is 13 residues long. CDR3 sequence reads: CAWSASWGTEAFF. The CDR3 region has the DNA TGTGCCTGGAGTGCCTCGTGGGGGACTGAAGCTTTCTTT.

This clonotype came up a few times. The chain carries TRBV28 and TRBJ1-5; TRBD1 aligns across 9 bases. In germline, CDR1 is MDHEN, CDR2 SYDVKM. After removal of 5 bases from V and 7 bases from J, the junction contained 9 bases not matched to a gene. The length of the CDR3 is 15 residues. CDR3 sequence: CASSAPGQGDQPQHF. As DNA, the CDR3 is TGTGCCAGCAGTGCTCCGGGACAGGGTGACCAGCCCCAGCATTTT.

The rearrangement links TRBV20-1 to TRBJ2-5; D gene ambiguous. This CDR3 has 15 amino acids. V was pared by 4 bases and J by 1 base, with 16 bases between. Germline V lookup: CDR1 DFQATT, CDR2 SNEGSKA (reference sequence). CDR3 sequence: CSANPAPSPQETQYF. Here the CDR3 DNA reads TGCAGTGCTAACCCTGCACCCAGCCCCCAAGAGACCCAGTACTTC.

V gene TRBV6-1 combines with J gene TRBJ2-7; 7 bases agree with TRBD1. V gave up 6 bases and J gave up 0 bases; unmatched junction bases: 8. The CDR3 spans 15 residues. CDR1 and CDR2 from the germline V gene are MNHNS and SASEGT. The CDR3 nucleotides are TGTGCCAGCAGACTCAGGGACAGAAGCTCCTACGAGCAGTACTTC. It is translated as CASRLRDRSSYEQYF.

This chain connects TRBV20-1 to TRBJ2-1; D is uncertain. The V and J ends lost 3 bases and 7 bases respectively, with 19 bases between them. CDR3 size: 15 residues. Germline V lookup: CDR1 DFQATT, CDR2 SNEGSKA (reference sequence). CDR3 in amino acids: CSASKDPGDSNEQFF. In DNA form, the CDR3 reads TGCAGTGCTAGTAAGGACCCCGGAGACTCTAATGAGCAGTTCTTC.

V and J are TRBV7-8 and TRBJ2-5, with 12 bases lining up with TRBD2. Unmatched junction bases numbered 11, after V lost 2 bases and J lost 4 bases. This CDR3 region has 18 residues. In germline, CDR1 is SGHVS, CDR2 FQNEAQ. DNA for the CDR3: TGTGCCAGCAGCTTATACCGCCCTAGCGGGAGGGCCCGAGAGACCCAGTACTTC. Translation: CASSLYRPSGRARETQYF.

The rearrangement links TRBV7-2 to TRBJ2-3; the D is unclear. Trimming shortened V by 1 base and J by 6 bases, and 8 bases separated the two germline ends. Germline loops: CDR1 SGHTA, CDR2 FQGNSA. This CDR3 contains 13 residues. The DNA for the CDR3 is TGTGCCAGCAGCTTAGGCTGGTCCGATACGCAGTATTTT. This encodes CASSLGWSDTQYF.

In its sample, this clonotype was seen a few times. The rearrangement uses TRBV10-3 and TRBJ2-2, with 7 bases matching TRBD1. In germline, CDR1 is ENHRY, CDR2 SYGVKD. The CDR3 spans 13 residues. The J segment lost 3 bases and the V segment lost 6 bases, leaving 1 base of the junction unmatched. The CDR3: CAIRGQDTGELFF. The CDR3 DNA sequence: TGTGCCATCAGAGGACAGGACACCGGGGAGCTGTTTTTT.

V is TRBV6-2 or TRBV6-3 and J is TRBJ1-1, with TRBD1 matching over 10 bases. Losses at the gene ends were 5 bases for V and 5 bases for J; bases not matched to a gene: 2. This CDR3 spans 13 amino acids. Germline-derived CDR1 and CDR2 are MNHEY and SVGEGT. In DNA, the CDR3 is TGTGCCAGCAGTCGACAGGGGGCAACTGAAGCTTTCTTT. Amino acid sequence: CASSRQGATEAFF.

This clonotype turned up a few times. This rearrangement joins TRBV10-3 to TRBJ2-7; weak D call: TRBD2 (5 bases). CDR1 is ENHRY, CDR2 SYGVKD, per germline. The CDR3 spans 15 residues. V gave up 2 bases and J gave up 0 bases, with 11 bases separating them. CDR3 loop: CAISEMDAGSYEQYF. The DNA of the CDR3 is TGTGCCATCAGTGAGATGGACGCGGGCTCCTACGAGCAGTACTTC.

This chain uses TRBV20-1 with TRBJ2-1, with unresolved D. Germline values: CDR1 DFQATT, CDR2 SNEGSKA (reference sequence). The CDR3 runs to 13 residues. V lost 4 bases to trimming and J lost 2 bases, with 9 bases between them. This CDR3 reads CSANSRTYNEQFF. The CDR3 region has the DNA TGCAGTGCTAATAGCCGCACCTACAATGAGCAGTTCTTC.

This clonotype was recorded a few times. V is TRBV25-1 and J is TRBJ2-5; tentative D call: TRBD1 (6 bases). There are 14 residues in the CDR3. The germline V gene encodes CDR1 MGHDK and CDR2 SYGVNS. V was clipped by 8 bases and J by 0 bases, with 13 bases between them. In DNA, the CDR3 is TGTGCCAGCTCCGAGAGGGGGTACCAAGAGACCCAGTACTTC. Protein sequence: CASSERGYQETQYF. Variable domain in full (rest from reference TRBV25-1 and TRBJ2-5): EADIYQTPRYLVIGTGKKITLECSQTMGHDKMYWYQQDPGMELHLIHYSYGVNSTEKGDLSSESTVSRIRTEHFPLTLESARPSHTSQYLCASSERGYQETQYFGPGTRLLVL.

The chain joins TRBV20-1 to TRBJ2-7, with TRBD1 matching 12 bases. Matching the DNA end better, TRBJ2-5 makes the J call doubtful. The CDR3 runs 15 residues. Germline V gene lookup returns CDR1 DFQATT and CDR2 SNEGSKA (reference sequence). CDR3 sequence reads: CSARGDRGRRETQYF. The CDR3 coding sequence is TGCAGTGCTAGAGGGGACAGGGGGCGGCGGGAGACCCAGTACTTC.

V and J are TRBV19 and TRBJ1-5, with D perhaps TRBD1 (5 bases). The V end lost 3 bases, the J end lost 4 bases, and 16 bases lay between the germline ends. Germline lookup yields CDR1 LNHDA and CDR2 SQIVND (reference sequence). The CDR3 loop spans 16 amino acids. CDR3 sequence reads: CASSILGGGTNQPQHF. The CDR3 DNA follows: TGTGCCAGTAGTATTCTTGGGGGAGGAACTAATCAGCCCCAGCATTTT. The whole variable domain, filled in from reference TRBV19 and TRBJ1-5, reads DGGITQSPKYLFRKEGQNVTLSCEQNLNHDAMYWYRQDPGQGLRLIYYSQIVNDFQKGDIAEGYSVSREKKESFPLTVTSAQKNPTAFYLCASSILGGGTNQPQHFGDGTRLSIL.

In its sample, this clonotype was seen a few times. The chain employs TRBV27 and TRBJ1-2; D not certain. Germline V gene data show CDR1 as MNHEY and CDR2 as SMNVEV (reference sequence). The CDR3 contains 13 residues. The V and J ends lost 2 bases and 0 bases respectively, with 4 bases between them. The CDR3 nucleotides read TGTGCCAGCAGTTTAACGGCTAACTATGGCTACACCTTC. Translation gives CASSLTANYGYTF.

This clonotype was seen a handful of times. This chain links TRBV27 with TRBJ2-1; D is unclear. V lost 5 bases to trimming and J lost 6 bases, with 20 bases between them. CDR1 and CDR2 from the germline V gene are MNHEY and SMNVEV (reference sequence). The CDR3 consists of 16 residues. The CDR3 sequence is CASSPEWAPRLNEQFF. Written as DNA, the CDR3 is TGTGCCAGCAGTCCCGAGTGGGCGCCTAGGCTCAATGAGCAGTTCTTC.

This sequence joins TRBV2 and TRBJ2-2; D is perhaps TRBD2 (6 bases). This CDR3 comprises 13 residues. V was cut by 7 bases and J by 7 bases, with 13 bases left in between. From germline, CDR1 is SNHLY and CDR2 FYNNEI. CDR3 DNA sequence: TGTGCCAGCACTCGGGGGTATAACGGGGAGCTGTTTTTT. This codes for CASTRGYNGELFF. The full variable domain, in which reference TRBV2 and TRBJ2-2 provide the parts outside the CDR3, is EPEVTQTPSHQVTQMGQEVILRCVPISNHLYFYWYRQILGQKVEFLVSFYNNEISEKSEIFDDQFSVERPDGSNFTLKIRSTKLEDSAMYFCASTRGYNGELFFGEGSRLTVL.

The chain couples TRBV7-3 to TRBJ1-1, with D possibly matching TRBD1 (5 bases). CDR3 size: 13 residues. The ends were cut back, 3 bases at V and 1 base at J, with 6 bases in the middle. Germline CDR1 is SGHTA and CDR2 is FQGTGA. The chain's CDR3 is CASSLDKNTEAFF. CDR3 bases: TGTGCCAGCAGCTTGGACAAGAACACTGAAGCTTTCTTT. The variable domain in full, with the rest retrieved from reference TRBV7-3 and TRBJ1-1, is GAGVSQTPSNKVTEKGKYVELRCDPISGHTALYWYRQSLGQGPEFLIYFQGTGAADDSGLPNDRFFAVRPEGSVSTLKIQRTERGDSAVYLCASSLDKNTEAFFGQGTRLTVV.

This clonotype has just a few counts. V gene TRBV6-1 combines with J gene TRBJ1-3, with D possibly matching TRBD1 (5 bases). The V gene lost 5 bases and the J gene lost 4 bases, with 18 bases spanning the gap. The length of the CDR3 is 16 residues. From germline, CDR1 is MNHNS and CDR2 SASEGT. CDR3 nucleotide sequence: TGTGCCAGCAGTCGATCCCAGGGTATTGGGGGAAACACCATATATTTT. Encoded protein: CASSRSQGIGGNTIYF.

This chain links TRBV12-3 or TRBV12-4 with TRBJ1-6, with D hard to call. The CDR3 has 12 amino acids. The V and J ends lost 6 bases and 6 bases respectively, with 6 bases between them. The CDR3 loop is CASSHSNSPLHF. Written as DNA, the CDR3 is TGTGCCAGCAGCCACAGTAATTCACCCCTCCACTTT.

The chain employs TRBV6-2 or TRBV6-3 and TRBJ2-3; weak D call: TRBD1 (6 bases). V lost 6 bases and J lost 2, with 12 bases in between. The CDR3 is 14 residues long. The germline gives CDR1 MNHEY, CDR2 SVGEGT. CDR3 in amino acids: CASSPRGDTDTQYF. CDR3 bases: TGTGCCAGCAGCCCCAGGGGAGACACAGATACGCAGTATTTT.

The chain has TRBV2 and TRBJ2-2; D uncertain. The V and J ends lost 1 base and 6 bases respectively, with 6 bases between them. This CDR3 region has 13 residues. CDR1 is SNHLY and CDR2 is FYNNEI in the germline V gene. This chain's CDR3 is CASSEESSGELFF. The CDR3 DNA is TGTGCCAGCAGTGAAGAGTCTTCCGGGGAGCTGTTTTTT.

The rearrangement links TRBV5-4 to TRBJ2-1; maybe TRBD1 (6 bases). The CDR3 spans 15 residues. Germline values: CDR1 SGHNT, CDR2 YYREEE (reference sequence). V lost 0 bases and J 1 base, leaving 8 bases between the germline ends. CDR3: CASSLGQESYNEQFF. The CDR3 region has the DNA TGTGCCAGCAGCTTGGGACAGGAGTCCTACAATGAGCAGTTCTTC. The full variable domain, with the rest looked up from reference TRBV5-4 and TRBJ2-1, is ETGVTQSPTHLIKTRGQQVTLRCSSQSGHNTVSWYQQALGQGPQFIFQYYREEENGRGNFPPRFSGLQFPNYSSELNVNALELDDSALYLCASSLGQESYNEQFFGPGTRLTVL.